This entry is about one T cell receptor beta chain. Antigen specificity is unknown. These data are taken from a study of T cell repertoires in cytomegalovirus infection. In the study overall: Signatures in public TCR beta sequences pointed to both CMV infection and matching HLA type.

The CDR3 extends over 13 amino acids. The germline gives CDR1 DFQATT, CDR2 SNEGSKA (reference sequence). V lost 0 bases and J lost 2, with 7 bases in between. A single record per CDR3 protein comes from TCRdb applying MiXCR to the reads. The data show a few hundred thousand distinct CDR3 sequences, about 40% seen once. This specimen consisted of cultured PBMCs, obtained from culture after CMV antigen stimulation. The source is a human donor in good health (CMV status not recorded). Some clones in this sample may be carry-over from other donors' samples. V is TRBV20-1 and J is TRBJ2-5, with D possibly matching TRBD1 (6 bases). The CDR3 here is CSARDGQQETQYF. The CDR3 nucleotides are TGCAGTGCTAGAGATGGACAGCAAGAGACCCAGTACTTC.